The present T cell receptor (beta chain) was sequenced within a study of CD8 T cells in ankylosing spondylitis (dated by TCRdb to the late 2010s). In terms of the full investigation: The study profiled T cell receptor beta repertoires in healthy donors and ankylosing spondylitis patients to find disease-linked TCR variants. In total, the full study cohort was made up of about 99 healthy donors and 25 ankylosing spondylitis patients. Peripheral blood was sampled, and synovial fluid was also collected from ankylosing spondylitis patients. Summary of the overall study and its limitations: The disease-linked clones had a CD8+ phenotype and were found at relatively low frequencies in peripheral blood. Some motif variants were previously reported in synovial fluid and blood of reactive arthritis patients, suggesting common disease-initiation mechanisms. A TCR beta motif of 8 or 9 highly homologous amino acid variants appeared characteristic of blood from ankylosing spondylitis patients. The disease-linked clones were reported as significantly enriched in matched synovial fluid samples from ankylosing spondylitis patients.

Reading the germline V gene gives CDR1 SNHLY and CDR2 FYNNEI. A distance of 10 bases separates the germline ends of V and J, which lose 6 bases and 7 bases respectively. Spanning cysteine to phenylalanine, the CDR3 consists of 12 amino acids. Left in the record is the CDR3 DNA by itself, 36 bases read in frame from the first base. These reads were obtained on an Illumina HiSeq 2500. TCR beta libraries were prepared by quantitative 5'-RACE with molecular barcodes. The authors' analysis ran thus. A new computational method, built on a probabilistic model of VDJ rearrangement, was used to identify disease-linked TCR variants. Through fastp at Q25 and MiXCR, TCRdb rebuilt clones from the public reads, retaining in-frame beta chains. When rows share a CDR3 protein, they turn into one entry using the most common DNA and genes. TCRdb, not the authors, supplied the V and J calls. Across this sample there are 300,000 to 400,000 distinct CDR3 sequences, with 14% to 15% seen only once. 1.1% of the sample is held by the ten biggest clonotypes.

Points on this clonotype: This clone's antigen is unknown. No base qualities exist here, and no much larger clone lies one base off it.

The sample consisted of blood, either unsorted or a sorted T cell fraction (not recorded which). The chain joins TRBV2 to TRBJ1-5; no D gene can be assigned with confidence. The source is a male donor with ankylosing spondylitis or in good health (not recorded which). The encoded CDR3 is CASRAVGQPQHF. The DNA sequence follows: TGTGCCAGCAGGGCCGTGGGGCAGCCCCAGCATTTT.